This T cell receptor (beta chain) was recorded in a study of T cells in Graves' hyperthyroidism and ophthalmopathy. The overall study: The blood sample was taken at first diagnosis, before treatment began.

Germline V lookup: CDR1 MNHEY, CDR2 SVGEGT. This CDR3 comprises 13 residues. V lost 7 bases and J lost 1, with 10 bases in between. Amplification of TCR beta CDR3 regions used RNA as the template. Carried out on the TCR CDR3, a first-round RT-PCR used the HTBI primer set. TCRdb re-called the multiplex PCR reads with MiXCR, one entry per CDR3 protein. The data show hundreds of thousands of distinct CDR3 sequences, nearly 20% seen once. A note on this clonotype: The CDR3 end shows no conserved phenylalanine or tryptophan, and so a read error is likely.

The TCR sequence derives from a man aged 35 to 55 with Graves' ophthalmopathy. This sequence joins TRBV6-2 or TRBV6-3 and TRBJ1-1; no definite D call. The sequenced sample consisted of blood. CDR3 sequence: CASKRYRNTEAFS. CDR3 bases: TGTGCCAGCAAGAGGTATAGGAACACTGAAGCTTTCTCT.